Presented here are 14 T cell receptor beta chains from one specimen sequenced in a study of T cell repertoires in aging, cancer and after chemotherapy. Rearranged V-D-J TRB sequences were amplified with a mixed TRB-A/B primer pool. TCRdb re-analysed the multiplex PCR reads in MiXCR, keeping a single row per CDR3 protein. Of 2,500 to 3,000 distinct CDR3 sequences detected, more than 55% appear once; the ten largest clones hold under 40%. TCR beta rearrangements were amplified from peripheral blood genomic DNA. Sequencing was performed on blood. These receptor sequences come from a human donor with a solid tumor.

The rearrangement uses TRBV20-1 and TRBJ2-1; D might be TRBD2 (6 bases). Germline-derived CDR1 and CDR2 are DFQATT and SNEGSKA (reference sequence). Between the trimmed V and J ends, which lost 5 bases and 0 bases, there was a span of 17 bases. The CDR3 length is 16 residues. CDR3 in amino acids: CSAQRSAGSSYNEQFF. The CDR3 nucleotides are TGCAGTGCTCAAAGATCGGCGGGGAGCTCCTACAATGAGCAGTTCTTC.

The rearrangement links TRBV28 to TRBJ2-3; 8 bases fit TRBD2. This CDR3 comprises 15 residues. CDR1 and CDR2 (germline): MDHEN, SYDVKM. After removal of 6 bases from V and 2 bases from J, the junction contained 7 bases not matched to a gene. The CDR3, as DNA: TGTGCCAGCAGACCCACTAGCGGTCTCACAGATACGCAGTATTTT. This codes for CASRPTSGLTDTQYF.

V is TRBV19 and J is TRBJ2-6, with D hard to call. The germline V gene has CDR1 LNHDA and CDR2 SQIVND (reference sequence). This CDR3 is 21 amino acids long. Trimming left V 7 bases short and J 0 bases short, with 28 bases between. The CDR3 loop is CASTIASLAYHYYSGANVLTF. The CDR3 nucleotides read TGTGCCAGTACCATAGCCTCGCTGGCATACCACTACTACTCTGGGGCCAACGTCCTGACTTTC.

This chain uses TRBV11-2 with TRBJ2-1; unclear D gene. Between the trimmed V and J ends, which lost 7 bases and 0 bases, there was a span of 7 bases. The CDR3 extends over 13 amino acids. CDR1 and CDR2 from the germline V gene are SGHAT and FQNNGV. As DNA, the CDR3 is TGTGCCAGCATGGAGAGCTCCTACAATGAGCAGTTCTTC. As protein: CASMESSYNEQFF.

The V and J genes are TRBV10-1 and TRBJ2-1, with 11 bases aligning to TRBD2. CDR3 length equals 15 residues. V was pared by 4 bases and J by 5 bases, with 4 bases of the junction left unmatched. In germline, CDR1 is WNHNN, CDR2 SYGVQD (reference sequence). CDR3 in amino acids: CASSGGTSGDNEQFF. The CDR3 nucleotides read TGCGCCAGCAGTGGGGGGACTAGCGGCGACAATGAGCAGTTCTTC.

This sequence joins TRBV19 and TRBJ2-1; no firm D call. CDR3 length: 18 amino acids. The germline V gene encodes CDR1 LNHDA and CDR2 SQIVND (reference sequence). Trimming left V 0 bases short and J 2 bases short, with 17 bases between. The CDR3 spells CASSIDLSPAVPYNEQFF. CDR3 nucleotide sequence: TGTGCCAGTAGTATAGATTTATCCCCGGCCGTCCCCTACAATGAGCAGTTCTTC.

The chain uses TRBV12-3 or TRBV12-4 and TRBJ2-3, with a tentative D call TRBD2 (5 bases). V was trimmed by 6 bases and J by 0 bases, leaving 10 bases between them. The length of the CDR3 is 14 residues. The CDR3 DNA reads as TGTGCCAGCAGACCCCCGGGGAGCACAGATACGCAGTATTTT. It yields the protein CASRPPGSTDTQYF.

V usage is TRBV30 and J usage is TRBJ2-7; D is unresolved. Trimming stripped 5 bases from V and 0 bases from J, with 11 bases between. CDR1 and CDR2 from the germline V gene are GTSNPN and SVGIG (reference sequence). This CDR3 contains 13 residues. This chain's CDR3 is CAWAYVSSYEQYF. The CDR3 region has the DNA TGTGCCTGGGCATATGTCAGCTCCTACGAGCAGTACTTC. Together with reference TRBV30 and TRBJ2-7, the CDR3 gives the full variable domain: SQTIHQWPATLVQPVGSPLSLECTVEGTSNPNLYWYRQAAGRGLQLLFYSVGIGQISSEVPQNLSASRPQDRQFILSSKKLLLSDSGFYLCAWAYVSSYEQYFGPGTRLTVT.

This sequence joins TRBV19 and TRBJ2-2; unclear D gene. CDR3 length: 13 residues. The V end lost 3 bases, the J end lost 1 base, and 3 bases lay between the germline ends. Germline V lookup: CDR1 LNHDA, CDR2 SQIVND (reference sequence). The CDR3 protein is CASSIENTGELFF. The CDR3, as DNA: TGTGCCAGTAGTATCGAGAACACCGGGGAGCTGTTTTTT. Full variable domain (missing parts from reference TRBV19 and TRBJ2-2): DGGITQSPKYLFRKEGQNVTLSCEQNLNHDAMYWYRQDPGQGLRLIYYSQIVNDFQKGDIAEGYSVSREKKESFPLTVTSAQKNPTAFYLCASSIENTGELFFGEGSRLTVL.

The V call is TRBV4-1, the J call TRBJ1-2, with TRBD1 identical over 7 bases. Germline lookup yields CDR1 MGHRA and CDR2 YSYEKL. CDR3 length equals 16 residues. J lost 0 bases, V lost 0 bases, and 4 bases had no gene match. CDR3 DNA: TGCGCCAGCAGCCAAGAGCTGGGACAGACTAACTATGGCTACACCTTC. It codes for CASSQELGQTNYGYTF.

The genes are TRBV28 and TRBJ2-3, with no clear D. The V end was cut by 10 bases, the J end by 2 bases, with 13 bases between. This CDR3 is built from 13 residues. Germline V CDR1 and CDR2: MDHEN, SYDVKM. This CDR3 reads CATNSWNTDTQYF. DNA for the CDR3: TGTGCCACCAATAGCTGGAACACAGATACGCAGTATTTT.

This clonotype was detected only a few times. This chain joins TRBV6-1 and TRBJ1-5, with D possibly TRBD1 on 5 matching bases. Germline CDR1 is MNHNS and CDR2 is SASEGT. This CDR3 comprises 16 residues. V was trimmed by 5 bases and J by 0 bases, leaving 14 bases between them. The CDR3 protein is CASSYGSGRSNQPQHF. The CDR3, as DNA: TGTGCCAGCAGTTACGGGTCGGGACGTAGCAATCAGCCCCAGCATTTT.

The rearrangement uses TRBV6-2 or TRBV6-3 and TRBJ1-2; the match to TRBD1 covers 8 bases. After removal of 5 bases from V and 2 bases from J, the junction contained 4 bases not matched to a gene. The length of the CDR3 is 14 residues. Germline-derived CDR1 and CDR2 are MNHEY and SVGEGT. DNA of the CDR3: TGTGCCAGCAGTACCTCAGGGGGCAACTATGGCTACACCTTC. The encoded protein is CASSTSGGNYGYTF.

J is TRBJ1-3 and V is TRBV5-6, with D perhaps TRBD1 (6 bases). Trimming removed 0 bases at V and 0 bases at J, with 19 bases between. CDR3 length: 19 residues. CDR1 and CDR2 from the germline V gene are SGHDT and YYEEEE. CDR3 DNA: TGTGCCAGCAGCTTGGCTGTCAGGGGTCCCGAGAGCTCTGGAAACACCATATATTTT. Its translation: CASSLAVRGPESSGNTIYF. Full variable domain (remainder filled in from reference TRBV5-6 and TRBJ1-3): DAGVTQSPTHLIKTRGQQVTLRCSPKSGHDTVSWYQQALGQGPQFIFQYYEEEERQRGNFPDRFSGHQFPNYSSELNVNALLLGDSALYLCASSLAVRGPESSGNTIYFGEGSWLTVV.